This TCR beta chain is drawn from a study of blood T cell repertoires in COVID-19. Study information: Sites across the United States, Italy and Spain contributed samples from acute and convalescent COVID-19. T cells, B-cell-depleted T cells, or PBMCs provided the cDNA or gDNA that served as material.

Losses at the gene ends were 5 bases for V and 2 bases for J; bases not matched to a gene: 3. From germline, CDR1 is MDHEN and CDR2 SYDVKM. This CDR3 spans 14 amino acids. Libraries were prepared by immunoSEQ multiplex PCR; TCRdb keeps only in-frame clonotypes and omits some of them. The sample includes approximately 240,000 clones, around 80% of them seen just once. The TCR comes from a woman older than 75 with active or convalescent COVID-19. The sample was peripheral blood. J is TRBJ1-2 and V is TRBV28; TRBD1 matches 9 bases. The CDR3 sequence is CASSPQGANYGYTF. The DNA for the CDR3 is TGTGCCAGCAGTCCACAGGGGGCGAACTATGGCTACACCTTC.